This T cell receptor beta chain originates from a study of blood T cell repertoires in COVID-19. Study overall: Donors in the United States, Italy and Spain gave samples during acute or convalescent COVID-19.

Cohort 3 recovered donors had two negative PCRs, clearance, or symptom resolution. Authors' analysis steps: Reference gene primer amplification gave nucleated cell count estimates. Profiled with immunoSEQ multiplex PCR; TCRdb holds only in-frame clones, not every one. That table supplies the V and J calls and clone size; D and trimming were determined from the DNA. The sample comprises about 390,000 clones, about 83% of which are singletons, and roughly 9.4% rests with the top ten. Per the germline V gene, CDR1 is MNHEY and CDR2 is SMNVEV (reference sequence). Trimming removed 5 bases from V and 7 bases from J; junction bases left unmatched: 4. The CDR3 covers 13 residues.

The rearrangement links TRBV27 to TRBJ1-1, with 10 positions matching TRBD1. The sample taken for sequencing was PBMCs or T cells enriched from blood (not recorded which). This clonotype was sampled from a woman between 45 and 60 years old who had recovered from COVID-19. The CDR3 loop reads CASSGQGVGEAFF. Written as DNA, the CDR3 is TGTGCCAGCAGTGGACAGGGGGTCGGTGAAGCTTTCTTT.